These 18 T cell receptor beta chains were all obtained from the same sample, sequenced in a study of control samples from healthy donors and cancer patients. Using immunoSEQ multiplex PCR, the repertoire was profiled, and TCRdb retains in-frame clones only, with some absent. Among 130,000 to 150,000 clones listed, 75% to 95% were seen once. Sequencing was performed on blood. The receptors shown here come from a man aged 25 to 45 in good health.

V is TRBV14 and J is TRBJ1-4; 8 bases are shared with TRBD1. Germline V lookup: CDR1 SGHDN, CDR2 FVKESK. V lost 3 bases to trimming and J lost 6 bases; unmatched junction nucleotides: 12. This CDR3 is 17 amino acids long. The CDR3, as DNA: TGTGCCAGCAGCCACCGGACAGGGTTTAAAAGGGATGAAAAACTGTTTTTT. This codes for CASSHRTGFKRDEKLFF.

CDR3 bases: TGCGCCAGCAGCAGGGACAGGGGGCCTGGAAACACCATATATTTT. As protein: CASSRDRGPGNTIYF. V gene TRBV5-1 combines with J gene TRBJ1-3; 12 nucleotides align to TRBD1. Germline lookup yields CDR1 SGHRS and CDR2 YFSETQ. The V gene end was trimmed by 4 bases and the J gene end by 2 bases; junction bases not matched to a gene: 1. This CDR3 comprises 15 residues.

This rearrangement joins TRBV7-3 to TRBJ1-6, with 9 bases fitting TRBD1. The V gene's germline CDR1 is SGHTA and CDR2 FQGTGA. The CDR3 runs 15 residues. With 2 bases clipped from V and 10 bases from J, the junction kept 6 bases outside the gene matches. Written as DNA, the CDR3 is TGTGCCAGCAGCTTAGGACAGGGGAGGGACTCACCCCTCCACTTT. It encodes CASSLGQGRDSPLHF.

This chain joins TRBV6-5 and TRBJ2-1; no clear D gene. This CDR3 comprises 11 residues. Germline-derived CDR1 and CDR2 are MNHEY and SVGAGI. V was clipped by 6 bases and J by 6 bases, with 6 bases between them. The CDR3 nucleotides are TGTGCCAGCAGCAAAGCCAATGAGCAGTTCTTC. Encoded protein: CASSKANEQFF.

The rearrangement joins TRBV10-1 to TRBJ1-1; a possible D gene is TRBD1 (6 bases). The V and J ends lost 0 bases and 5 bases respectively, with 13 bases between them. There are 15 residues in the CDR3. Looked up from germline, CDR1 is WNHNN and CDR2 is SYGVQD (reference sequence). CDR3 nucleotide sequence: TGCGCCAGCAGTGAGTCGAGAAGGGGGGGGACTGAAGCTTTCTTT. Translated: CASSESRRGGTEAFF.

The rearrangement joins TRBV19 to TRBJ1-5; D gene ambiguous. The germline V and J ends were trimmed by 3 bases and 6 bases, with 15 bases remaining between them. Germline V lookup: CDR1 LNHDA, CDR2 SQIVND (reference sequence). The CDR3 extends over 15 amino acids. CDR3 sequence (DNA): TGTGCCAGTAGTATTGTCAGAGGAAATGTTCAGCCCCAGCATTTT. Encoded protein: CASSIVRGNVQPQHF.

The DNA of the CDR3 is TGTGCCAGCAGCCAAGACAGGTTGGCGGATGGCTACACCTTC. It encodes CASSQDRLADGYTF. V usage is TRBV4-2 and J usage is TRBJ1-2; D unclear. Germline V gives CDR1 LGHNA, CDR2 YNFKEQ. This CDR3 contains 14 residues. Trimming stripped 0 bases from V and 6 bases from J, with 11 bases between.

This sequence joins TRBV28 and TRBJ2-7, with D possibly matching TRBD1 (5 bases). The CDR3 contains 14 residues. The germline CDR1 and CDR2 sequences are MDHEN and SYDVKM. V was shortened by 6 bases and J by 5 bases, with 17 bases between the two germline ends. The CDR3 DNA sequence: TGTGCCAGCAGCCCTGGGCAGGGCAGGCACGAGCAGTACTTC. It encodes CASSPGQGRHEQYF.

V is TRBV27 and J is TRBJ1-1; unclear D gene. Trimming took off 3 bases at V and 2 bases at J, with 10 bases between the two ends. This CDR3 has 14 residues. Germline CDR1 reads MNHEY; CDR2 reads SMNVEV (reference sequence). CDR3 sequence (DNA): TGTGCCAGCAGTTTGAGTCCTAGTAACACTGAAGCTTTCTTT. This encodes CASSLSPSNTEAFF.

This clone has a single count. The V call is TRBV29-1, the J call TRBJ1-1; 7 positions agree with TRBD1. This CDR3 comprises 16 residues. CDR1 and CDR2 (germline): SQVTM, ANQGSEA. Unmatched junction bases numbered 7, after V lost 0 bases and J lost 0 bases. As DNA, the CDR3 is TGCAGCGTTGAAGATTGGAGGGGGCGGGTGAACACTGAAGCTTTCTTT. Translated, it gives CSVEDWRGRVNTEAFF.

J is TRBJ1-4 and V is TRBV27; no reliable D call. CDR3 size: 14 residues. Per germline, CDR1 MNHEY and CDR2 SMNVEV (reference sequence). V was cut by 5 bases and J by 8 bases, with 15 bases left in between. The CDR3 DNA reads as TGTGCCAGCAGTCCAGCAAAAACGCACGAAAAACTGTTTTTT. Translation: CASSPAKTHEKLFF.

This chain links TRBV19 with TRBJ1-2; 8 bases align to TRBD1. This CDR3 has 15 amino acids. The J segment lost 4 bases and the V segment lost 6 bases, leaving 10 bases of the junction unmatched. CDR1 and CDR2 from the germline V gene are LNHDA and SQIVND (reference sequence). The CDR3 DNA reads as TGTGCCAGTAGGGAGACTTGGACAGGGACCTATGGCTACACCTTC. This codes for CASRETWTGTYGYTF.

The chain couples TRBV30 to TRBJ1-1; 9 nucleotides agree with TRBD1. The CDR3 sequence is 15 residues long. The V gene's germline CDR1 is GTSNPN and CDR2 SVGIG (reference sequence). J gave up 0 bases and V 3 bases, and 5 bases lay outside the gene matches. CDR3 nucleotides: TGTGCCTGGAGGTCAGGACAGGGGTTGAACACTGAAGCTTTCTTT. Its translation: CAWRSGQGLNTEAFF. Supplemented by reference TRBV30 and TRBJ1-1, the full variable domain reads SQTIHQWPATLVQPVGSPLSLECTVEGTSNPNLYWYRQAAGRGLQLLFYSVGIGQISSEVPQNLSASRPQDRQFILSSKKLLLSDSGFYLCAWRSGQGLNTEAFFGQGTRLTVV.

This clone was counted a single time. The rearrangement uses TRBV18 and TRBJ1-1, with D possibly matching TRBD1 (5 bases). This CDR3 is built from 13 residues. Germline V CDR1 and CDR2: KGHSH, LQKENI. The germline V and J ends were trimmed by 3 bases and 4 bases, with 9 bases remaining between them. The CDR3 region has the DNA TGTGCCAGCTCACCCAGGGAAACCACTGAAGCTTTCTTT. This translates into CASSPRETTEAFF.

CDR3 sequence: CASSLGERGDNEQFF. The CDR3 DNA is TGTGCCAGCAGCTTGGGAGAGCGGGGGGACAATGAGCAGTTCTTC. The chain couples TRBV5-4 to TRBJ2-1; 9 bases are a match to TRBD2. V dropped 0 bases and J dropped 5; count of bases not matched to a gene: 3. From germline, CDR1 is SGHNT and CDR2 YYREEE (reference sequence). This CDR3 spans 15 amino acids.

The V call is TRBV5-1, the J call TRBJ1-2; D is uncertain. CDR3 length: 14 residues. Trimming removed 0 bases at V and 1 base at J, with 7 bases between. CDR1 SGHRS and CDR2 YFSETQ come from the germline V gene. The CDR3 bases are TGCGCCAGCAGCTTGGTAGCGGGTAACTATGGCTACACCTTC. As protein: CASSLVAGNYGYTF.

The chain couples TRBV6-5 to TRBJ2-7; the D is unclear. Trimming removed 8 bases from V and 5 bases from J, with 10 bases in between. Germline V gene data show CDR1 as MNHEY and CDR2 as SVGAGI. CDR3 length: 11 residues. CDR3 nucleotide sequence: TGTGCCAGCCTTTCAGGAAACGAGCAGTACTTC. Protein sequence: CASLSGNEQYF.

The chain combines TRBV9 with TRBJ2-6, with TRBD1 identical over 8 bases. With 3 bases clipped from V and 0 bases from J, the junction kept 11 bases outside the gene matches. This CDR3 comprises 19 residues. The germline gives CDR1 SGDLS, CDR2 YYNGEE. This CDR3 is CASSGPLGQGVSGANVLTF. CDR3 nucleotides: TGTGCCAGCAGCGGCCCGTTAGGACAGGGCGTCTCTGGGGCCAACGTCCTGACTTTC.